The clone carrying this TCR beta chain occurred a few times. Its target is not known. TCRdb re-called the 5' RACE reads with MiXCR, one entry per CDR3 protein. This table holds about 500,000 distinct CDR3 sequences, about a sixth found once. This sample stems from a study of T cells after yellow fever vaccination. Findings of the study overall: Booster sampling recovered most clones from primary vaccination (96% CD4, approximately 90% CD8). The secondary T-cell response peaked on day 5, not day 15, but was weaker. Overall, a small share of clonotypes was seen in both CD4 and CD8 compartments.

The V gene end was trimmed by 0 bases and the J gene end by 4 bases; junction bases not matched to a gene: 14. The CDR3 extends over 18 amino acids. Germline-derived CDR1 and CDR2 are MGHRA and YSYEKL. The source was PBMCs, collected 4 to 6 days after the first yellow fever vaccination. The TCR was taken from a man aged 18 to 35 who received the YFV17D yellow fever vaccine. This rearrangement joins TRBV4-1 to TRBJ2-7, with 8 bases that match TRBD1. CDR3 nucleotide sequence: TGCGCCAGCAGCCAAGATATGAGGACAGGGCCCTTAAAGTACGAGCAGTACGTC. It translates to CASSQDMRTGPLKYEQYV.